This T cell receptor beta chain derives from a study of cytomegalovirus exposure and HLA in healthy donors. The CDR3 length is 16 residues. Generated by immunoSEQ multiplex PCR, the TCRdb table keeps only in-frame clones and is missing some. The sample consists of roughly 130,000 clones, about 90% of them appearing once. From the 120-subject validation cohort, which was separate from the approximately 720-subject first cohort, the donors were drawn. The chain has TRBV21-1 and TRBJ2-1; no check of the table's D call, TRBD2, against the DNA was made. TRBV21-1 is described as a pseudogene. This receptor was identified in a man aged 30 to 39 in good health and CMV-seronegative. The sample taken for sequencing was PBMCs. The chain's CDR3 is CASTTKPRPRRNEQFF. The CDR3 region has the DNA TGTGCCAGCACAACAAAACCGCGGCCCCGGCGCAATGAGCAGTTCTTC.